This is a list of T cell receptor beta chains from one sample in a study. One entry per CDR3 protein, called by TCRdb with MiXCR from the RT-PCR reads. This sample has about 700,000 distinct CDR3 sequences, with approximately 15% found just once. Input material: memory CD4+ T cells from blood. All receptors derive from a female donor in good health, serving as a healthy control. CDR3s include the opening cysteine and the closing phenylalanine or tryptophan. A D gene is named only where the DNA matches it firmly. The listing skips clone size in some rows; elsewhere it reads once, few, many or a size class.

D: .; J: TRBJ1-5; size: many; V: TRBV5-1; DNA: TGCGCCAGCAGCTTGGGGGAGCATAGCAATCAGCCCCAGCATTTT; CDR3: CASSLGEHSNQPQHF
D: .; J: TRBJ1-1; size: .; V: TRBV14; DNA: TGTGCCAGCAGCCAGGGACACCTTGGAGCTTTCTTT; CDR3: CASSQGHLGAFF
D: .; J: TRBJ2-1; size: many; V: TRBV29-1; DNA: TGCAGCGTTGAGTTGTACAATGAGCAGTTCTTC; CDR3: CSVELYNEQFF
D: .; J: TRBJ1-3; size: .; V: TRBV12-3/TRBV12-4; DNA: TGTGCCAGCAGTTGGACGGATGGAAACACCATATATTTT; CDR3: CASSWTDGNTIYF
D: .; J: TRBJ2-3; size: .; V: TRBV5-1; DNA: TGCGCCAGCAGCTTGCGGCCAGGGACTGCAGATACGCAGTATTTT; CDR3: CASSLRPGTADTQYF
D: .; J: TRBJ1-3; size: few; V: TRBV28; DNA: TGTGCCAGCAGTTTAGTCTGGGCGGGAAACACCATATATTTT; CDR3: CASSLVWAGNTIYF
D: .; J: TRBJ2-2; size: many; V: TRBV4-3; DNA: TGCGCCAGCAGCCAAGAACCCCCCAGGGGCGGGGGCGGGGAGCTGTTTTTT; CDR3: CASSQEPPRGGGGELFF
D: TRBD1; J: TRBJ2-5; size: many; V: TRBV4-3; DNA: TGCGCCAGCAGCCAAGATCTTGGACAGGGAGTTTACGGGACCCAGTACTTC; CDR3: CASSQDLGQGVYGTQYF
D: .; J: TRBJ2-3; size: .; V: TRBV7-9; DNA: TGTGCCAGCAGCTACCGGGACCCGAGGGATACGCAGTATTTT; CDR3: CASSYRDPRDTQYF
D: TRBD2; J: TRBJ2-7; size: .; V: TRBV9; DNA: TGTGCCAGCAGCGGTGGGAGCGGGATAAACTACGAGCAGTACTTC; CDR3: CASSGGSGINYEQYF
D: .; J: TRBJ2-7; size: many; V: TRBV5-1; DNA: TGCGCCAGCAGACTGGGATCCGATTCTTCCTACGAGCAGTACTTC; CDR3: CASRLGSDSSYEQYF
D: .; J: TRBJ2-1; size: .; V: TRBV11-2; DNA: TGTGCCAGCAGCTTAGACCCGCGCAGGGTCAATGAGCAGTTCTTC; CDR3: CASSLDPRRVNEQFF
D: TRBD1; J: TRBJ2-5; size: many; V: TRBV4-1; DNA: TGCGCCAGCAGCCAGTGGGGAACAGGGGAAGAGACCCAGTACTTC; CDR3: CASSQWGTGEETQYF
D: .; J: TRBJ1-3; size: .; V: TRBV6-5; DNA: TGTGCCAGCAGTTACGCGACTGGAAACACCATATATTTT; CDR3: CASSYATGNTIYF
D: .; J: TRBJ2-1; size: few; V: TRBV11-1; DNA: TGTGCCAGCAGCTTAGTGTGGGGGGCTTACAATGAGCAGTTCTTC; CDR3: CASSLVWGAYNEQFF
D: TRBD1; J: TRBJ1-4; size: .; V: TRBV4-3; DNA: TGCGCCAGCAGCCAGGGGGACAGGGGGAATGAAAAACTGTTTTTT; CDR3: CASSQGDRGNEKLFF
D: .; J: TRBJ2-3; size: .; V: TRBV12-5; DNA: TGTGCTAGGACTCGTAGTAGGGGACGGAGGAGGACAGATACGCAGTATTTT; CDR3: CARTRSRGRRRTDTQYF
D: TRBD2; J: TRBJ2-1; size: .; V: TRBV3-1; DNA: TGTGCCAGCAGGCGTACTAGCGGGAGCTACAATGAGCAGTTCTTC; CDR3: CASRRTSGSYNEQFF
D: TRBD1; J: TRBJ2-7; size: few; V: TRBV6-5; DNA: TGTGCCAGCAGTAGCCAACCAGGGGGCGAGCAGTACTTC; CDR3: CASSSQPGGEQYF
D: .; J: TRBJ2-1; size: .; V: TRBV10-3; DNA: TGTGCCATCAGTGAGACGGGTCAGCGAGGGAATGAGCAGTTCTTC; CDR3: CAISETGQRGNEQFF
D: TRBD2; J: TRBJ2-1; size: .; V: TRBV11-2; DNA: TGTGCCAGCAGCCACCCGGGGACTAGCGGGAGTGGAGAGCAGTTCTTC; CDR3: CASSHPGTSGSGEQFF
D: TRBD2; J: TRBJ2-4; size: few; V: TRBV24-1; DNA: TGTGCCACCAGGGGGTCGCCGGGACTACAAATCAAGTACTTC; CDR3: CATRGSPGLQIKYF
D: TRBD1; J: TRBJ1-2; size: .; V: TRBV20-1; DNA: TGCAGTGCTAGAGGTACAGGGGCCGTCTATGGCTACACCTTC; CDR3: CSARGTGAVYGYTF
D: .; J: TRBJ2-7; size: few; V: TRBV5-1; DNA: TGCGCCAGCAGCTTGGATGGCAGGAGCTCCTACGAGCAGTACTTC; CDR3: CASSLDGRSSYEQYF
D: .; J: TRBJ1-4; size: few; V: TRBV7-2; DNA: TGTGCCAGCAGCGAAACAGGAGTAAGGACTAATGAAAAACTGTTTTTT; CDR3: CASSETGVRTNEKLFF
D: TRBD1; J: TRBJ1-2; size: .; V: TRBV7-2; DNA: TGTGCCAGCAGCTGGGGGGACAGGGGAGATGGCTACACCTTC; CDR3: CASSWGDRGDGYTF
D: .; J: TRBJ1-1; size: .; V: TRBV28; DNA: TGTGCCAGCAGCTTATTAAGCCCAAAAGAAGCTTTCTTT; CDR3: CASSLLSPKEAFF
D: TRBD1; J: TRBJ1-2; size: .; V: TRBV20-1; DNA: TGCAGTGCTAGAGATGTGACAGGGCGTCAGAACTACTATGGCTACACCTTC; CDR3: CSARDVTGRQNYYGYTF
D: .; J: TRBJ2-3; size: .; V: TRBV4-1; DNA: TGCGCCAGCAGCCTAGAGGGGAGACTGGGGACAGATACGCAGTATTTT; CDR3: CASSLEGRLGTDTQYF
D: .; J: TRBJ1-2; size: many; V: TRBV20-1; DNA: TGCAGTGCTAGTCCGGGTGCAGGGGACTATGGCTACACCTTC; CDR3: CSASPGAGDYGYTF
D: TRBD2; J: TRBJ2-2; size: few; V: TRBV28; DNA: TGTGCCAGCAGTGGGGGCCCGGGAGGGCTCAACCGGGAGCTGTTTTTT; CDR3: CASSGGPGGLNRELFF
D: .; J: TRBJ1-6; size: .; V: TRBV27; DNA: TGTGCCAGCAGTTTAGAGGGACACTCACCCCTCCACTTT; CDR3: CASSLEGHSPLHF
D: .; J: TRBJ2-5; size: .; V: TRBV4-3; DNA: TGCGCCAGCAGCCAAGATGTGTCGGGGGAGACCCAGTACTTC; CDR3: CASSQDVSGETQYF
D: .; J: TRBJ1-5; size: few; V: TRBV7-2; DNA: TGTGCCAGCAGCGTTGATTGGACAGACAGGCCCCAGCATTTT; CDR3: CASSVDWTDRPQHF
D: TRBD1; J: TRBJ2-1; size: many; V: TRBV15; DNA: TGTGCCACCAGCAGGGGACAGGTTGACCCCGAGCAGTTCTTC; CDR3: CATSRGQVDPEQFF
D: .; J: TRBJ1-2; size: .; V: TRBV11-2; DNA: TGTGCCAGCAGCTTAGAGAGCGGACCGGATGGCTACACCTTC; CDR3: CASSLESGPDGYTF
D: TRBD1; J: TRBJ1-5; size: many; V: TRBV27; DNA: TGTGCCAGCAGTTACACACAGGGGTCTCAGCCCCAGCATTTT; CDR3: CASSYTQGSQPQHF
D: TRBD1; J: TRBJ2-2; size: many; V: TRBV7-3; DNA: TGTGCCAGCACCACACAGGGGGACACCGGGGAGCTGTTTTTT; CDR3: CASTTQGDTGELFF
D: .; J: TRBJ1-1; size: .; V: TRBV19; DNA: TGTGCCAGTAGTATCTGGGCAGGGTCCATGAACACTGAAGCTTTCTTT; CDR3: CASSIWAGSMNTEAFF
D: .; J: TRBJ2-1; size: .; V: TRBV20-1; DNA: TGCAGTGGTACGAAATTTAATGAGCAGTTCTTC; CDR3: CSGTKFNEQFF
D: TRBD1; J: TRBJ2-3; size: many; V: TRBV5-6; DNA: TGTGCCAGCAGCTCACCCGGGACAGGGGGCAGTGATACGCAGTATTTT; CDR3: CASSSPGTGGSDTQYF